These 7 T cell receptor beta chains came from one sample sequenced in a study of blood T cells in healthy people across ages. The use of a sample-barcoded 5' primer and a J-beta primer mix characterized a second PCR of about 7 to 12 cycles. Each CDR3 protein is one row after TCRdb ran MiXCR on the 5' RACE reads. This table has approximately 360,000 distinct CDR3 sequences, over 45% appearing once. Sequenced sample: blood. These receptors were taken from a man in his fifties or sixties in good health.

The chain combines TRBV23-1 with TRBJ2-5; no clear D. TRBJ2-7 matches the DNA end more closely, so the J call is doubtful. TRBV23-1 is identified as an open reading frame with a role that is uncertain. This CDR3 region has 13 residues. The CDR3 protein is CASSQMAVYEQYF. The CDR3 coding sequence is TGCGCCAGCAGTCAGATGGCAGTATACGAGCAGTACTTC.

CDR3 sequence (DNA): TGTGCCAGCAGCAAAGAGGCGAGGGGGGGTCAGCCCCAGCATTTT. It codes for CASSKEARGGQPQHF. The chain has TRBV21-1 and TRBJ1-5; TRBD1, as called in the table, went unchecked against the DNA. TRBV21-1 is described as a pseudogene. The CDR3 is 15 residues long.

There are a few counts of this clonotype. The CDR3 nucleotides are TGTGCCAGCAGTTACTCTTCCGGGGTCCCCTACGAGCAGTACTTC. It specifies CASSYSSGVPYEQYF. The chain has TRBV6-2 or TRBV6-3 and TRBJ2-7; D is possibly TRBD2 (5 bases). V was trimmed by 0 bases and J by 2 bases, leaving 11 bases between them. This CDR3 region has 15 residues. CDR1 is MNHEY, CDR2 SVGEGT, per germline.

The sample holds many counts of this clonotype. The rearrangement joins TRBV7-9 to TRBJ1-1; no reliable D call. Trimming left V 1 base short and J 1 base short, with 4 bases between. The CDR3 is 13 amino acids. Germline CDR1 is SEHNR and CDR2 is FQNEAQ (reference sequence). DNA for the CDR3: TGTGCCAGCAGCTTAGAGGGGAACACTGAAGCTTTCTTT. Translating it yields CASSLEGNTEAFF. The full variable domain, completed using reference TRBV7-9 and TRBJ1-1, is DTGVSQNPRHKITKRGQNVTFRCDPISEHNRLYWYRQTLGQGPEFLTYFQNEAQLEKSRLLSDRFSAERPKGSFSTLEIQRTEQGDSAMYLCASSLEGNTEAFFGQGTRLTVV.

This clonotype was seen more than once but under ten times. CDR3 sequence (DNA): TGCAGTGCTAGCGACCCAGTAAGCGGTCAGCCCCAGCATTTT. As protein: CSASDPVSGQPQHF. The chain joins TRBV20-1 to TRBJ1-5; D unresolved. Germline loops: CDR1 DFQATT, CDR2 SNEGSKA (reference sequence). The germline V and J ends were trimmed by 3 bases and 6 bases, with 15 bases remaining between them. CDR3 length: 14 amino acids.

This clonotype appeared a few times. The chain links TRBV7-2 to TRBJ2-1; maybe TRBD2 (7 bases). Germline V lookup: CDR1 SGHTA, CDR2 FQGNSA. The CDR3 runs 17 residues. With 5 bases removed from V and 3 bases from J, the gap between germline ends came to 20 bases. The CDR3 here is CASSPRGGGGFYNEQFF. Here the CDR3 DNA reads TGTGCCAGCAGCCCGCGAGGGGGGGGAGGGTTCTACAATGAGCAGTTCTTC.

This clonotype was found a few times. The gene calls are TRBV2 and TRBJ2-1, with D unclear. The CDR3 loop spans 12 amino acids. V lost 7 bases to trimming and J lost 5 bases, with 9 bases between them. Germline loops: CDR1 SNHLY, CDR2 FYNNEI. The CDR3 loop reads CASMATNNEQFF. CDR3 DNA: TGTGCCAGCATGGCTACAAACAATGAGCAGTTCTTC.